The 27 T cell receptor beta chains below come from one sample, sequenced in a study of shared clonotypes between healthy human individuals. Libraries were prepared by immunoSEQ multiplex PCR; TCRdb keeps only in-frame clonotypes and omits some of them. The data hold about 1.1 million clones, with around 78% observed a single time. Sequenced material: memory CD4+ T cells from PBMCs. Documented subset: CD45RA-negative fraction. Receptors originate from a man between 18 and 35 years old in good health. Some clones in this sample may be carry-over from other donors' samples.

A remark on this clone: The sample holds other DNA sequences that translate to the same CDR3. CDR3 in amino acids: CASSLRSGRFSGNTIYF. The CDR3 DNA sequence: TGTGCCAGCAGCCTGAGATCGGGACGATTCTCTGGAAACACCATATATTTT. J is TRBJ1-3 and V is TRBV9; a weak D match, TRBD1 (5 bases). Germline assignment: CDR1 SGDLS and CDR2 YYNGEE. Trimming left V 4 bases short and J 0 bases short, with 17 bases between. The CDR3 spans 17 residues.

CDR3 sequence: CASSRGGGQYGYTF. CDR3 bases: TGTGCCAGCAGCCGGGGGGGAGGCCAATATGGCTACACCTTC. This chain links TRBV11-2 with TRBJ1-2, with D maybe TRBD1 (5 bases). Germline V CDR1 and CDR2: SGHAT, FQNNGV. This CDR3 region has 14 residues. Trimming took 5 bases from V and 5 from J, leaving 15 bases between them.

The rearrangement links TRBV11-2 to TRBJ2-3; 9 bases fit TRBD1. Germline V lookup: CDR1 SGHAT, CDR2 FQNNGV. The CDR3 sequence is 17 residues long. Germline trimming cut 6 bases from V and 2 bases from J; bases unmatched to any gene: 12. CDR3 bases: TGTGCCAGCAGAAGTCGAGGGGGGACAGGGTCCACAGATACGCAGTATTTT. Protein product: CASRSRGGTGSTDTQYF.

The rearrangement links TRBV5-1 to TRBJ1-1; D is unclear. V lost 0 bases, J lost 4 bases, and 10 bases lay in between. This CDR3 has 14 residues. Germline loops: CDR1 SGHRS, CDR2 YFSETQ. The CDR3 DNA follows: TGCGCCAGCAGCTTGGTTGGGCTGGGCACTGAAGCTTTCTTT. Protein sequence: CASSLVGLGTEAFF.

On this clone: A clone one base away is much larger, so this may be a read error. The sample holds other DNA sequences that translate to the same CDR3. V is TRBV29-1 and J is TRBJ1-2, with 7 nucleotides matching TRBD1. Germline V gene data show CDR1 as SQVTM and CDR2 as ANQGSEA. Trimming removed 6 bases from V and 2 bases from J; junction bases left unmatched: 3. This CDR3 has 12 amino acids. In DNA form, the CDR3 reads TGCAGCGTGGGGGGACAGAACTATGGCTACACCTTC. Encoded protein: CSVGGQNYGYTF.

The chain has TRBV28 and TRBJ2-5; TRBD2 aligns across 10 bases. In germline, CDR1 is MDHEN, CDR2 SYDVKM. This CDR3 has 14 residues. With V trimmed by 1 base and J by 11 bases, 7 bases remained unmatched. This CDR3 is CASSLFASGRGQYF. For the CDR3, the DNA is TGTGCCAGCAGTTTATTCGCTAGCGGGAGAGGGCAGTACTTC.

As regards this clone: This is likely a read error, given that the CDR3 carries no conserved phenylalanine or tryptophan at its end. The V call is TRBV29-1, the J call TRBJ1-2, with D hard to call. The length of the CDR3 is 11 residues. V was clipped by 7 bases and J by 2 bases, with 8 bases between them. In germline, CDR1 is SQVTM, CDR2 ANQGSEA. Written as DNA, the CDR3 is TGCAGCGGGTCCTCAAACTATGGCTACACCCTC. It codes for CSGSSNYGYTL.

The rearrangement uses TRBV5-1 and TRBJ2-1; TRBD1 matches 11 bases. Trimming cost V 0 bases and J 8 bases; bases outside gene matches: 1. CDR3 length: 14 amino acids. Germline V gene sequence: CDR1 SGHRS, CDR2 YFSETQ. The CDR3 loop is CASSLGTGGHEQFF. The CDR3 region has the DNA TGCGCCAGCAGCTTGGGGACAGGGGGCCATGAGCAGTTCTTC.

The chain has TRBV6-1 and TRBJ2-7; D may be TRBD2 (6 bases). There are 14 residues in the CDR3. Germline lookup yields CDR1 MNHNS and CDR2 SASEGT. V was trimmed by 7 bases and J by 1 base, leaving 14 bases between them. CDR3 sequence: CASMAGDWSYEQYF. In nucleotides, the CDR3 is TGTGCCAGCATGGCTGGGGACTGGTCCTACGAGCAGTACTTC.

The V call is TRBV6-1, the J call TRBJ2-1; D is unresolved. V was shortened by 4 bases and J by 4 bases, with 11 bases between the two germline ends. Germline lookup yields CDR1 MNHNS and CDR2 SASEGT. The CDR3 length is 14 residues. CDR3 bases: TGTGCCAGCAGTGGTGCGGTAGCTTACAATGAGCAGTTCTTC. Translating gives CASSGAVAYNEQFF.

This clone was seen a single time. J is TRBJ2-3 and V is TRBV11-3, with 7 positions matching TRBD1. V was clipped by 5 bases and J by 1 base; unmatched bases: 6. CDR1 is SGHNT, CDR2 YENEEA, per germline. This CDR3 is 15 amino acids long. The CDR3 DNA reads as TGTGCCAGCAGCGCCCGACAGGGAGGCACAGATACGCAGTATTTT. Translation gives CASSARQGGTDTQYF. Together with reference TRBV11-3 and TRBJ2-3, the CDR3 gives the full variable domain: EAGVVQSPRYKIIEKKQPVAFWCNPISGHNTLYWYLQNLGQGPELLIRYENEEAVDDSQLPKDRFSAERLKGVDSTLKIQPAELGDSAVYLCASSARQGGTDTQYFGPGTRLTVL.

The rearrangement uses TRBV7-9 and TRBJ2-1; 9 positions agree with TRBD1. The ends lost 4 bases at V and 6 bases at J; junction bases unmatched: 16. The CDR3 covers 18 residues. CDR1 is SEHNR, CDR2 FQNEAQ, per germline (reference sequence). The CDR3 nucleotides read TGTGCCAGCAGCTCCCTGGGGACAGGGTGGAGACAGGCCAATGAGCAGTTCTTC. Translated, it gives CASSSLGTGWRQANEQFF.

The chain is built from TRBV28 and TRBJ2-7, with a weak D call TRBD2 (5 bases). The CDR3 runs 12 residues. The V gene's germline CDR1 is MDHEN and CDR2 SYDVKM. V was cut by 11 bases and J by 0 bases, with 11 bases left in between. The CDR3 region is CAAGGNSYEQYF. DNA of the CDR3: TGTGCCGCGGGCGGAAACTCCTACGAGCAGTACTTC.

The V gene is TRBV5-1, the J gene TRBJ2-6; D not resolved. CDR1 and CDR2 (germline): SGHRS, YFSETQ. This CDR3 contains 15 residues. With 8 bases removed from V and 1 base from J, the gap between germline ends came to 13 bases. The CDR3 DNA sequence: TGCGCCAGTAGGGCGGTGGGATCTGGGGCCAACGTCCTGACTTTC. Translating it yields CASRAVGSGANVLTF.

The chain uses TRBV4-1 and TRBJ2-7, with D perhaps TRBD1 (5 bases). Germline V gene sequence: CDR1 MGHRA, CDR2 YSYEKL. The ends were cut back, 0 bases at V and 5 bases at J, with 8 bases in the middle. This CDR3 has 13 residues. This CDR3 reads CASSQDRGNEQYF. As DNA, the CDR3 is TGCGCCAGCAGCCAAGATAGGGGTAACGAGCAGTACTTC.

About this clone itself: The sample contains more than one DNA sequence encoding this CDR3. This chain uses TRBV9 with TRBJ1-5; weak D call: TRBD1 (5 bases). This CDR3 region has 15 residues. The germline V gene encodes CDR1 SGDLS and CDR2 YYNGEE. Trimming removed 1 base from V and 0 bases from J, with 8 bases in between. CDR3 residues: CASSVSGHSNQPQHF. As DNA, the CDR3 is TGTGCCAGCAGCGTATCAGGGCATAGCAATCAGCCCCAGCATTTT.

This clone appeared once. The CDR3 loop is CAIRSQRDSYEQYF. The DNA of the CDR3 is TGTGCCATCAGGAGCCAGCGGGACTCATACGAGCAGTACTTC. The genes are TRBV10-3 and TRBJ2-7, with 7 bases aligning to TRBD2. V lost 6 bases, J lost 4 bases, and 9 bases stayed unmatched. Germline V gene data show CDR1 as ENHRY and CDR2 as SYGVKD. The CDR3 consists of 14 residues.

In DNA form, the CDR3 reads TGTGCCTGGAGTGTACGGCCAGTGGGTCTAGATTCACCCCTCCACTTT. Its translation is CAWSVRPVGLDSPLHF. The chain employs TRBV30 and TRBJ1-6; D gene unclear. Trimming stripped 0 bases from V and 8 bases from J, with 17 bases between. CDR1 and CDR2 (germline): GTSNPN, SVGIG (reference sequence). The length of the CDR3 is 16 residues.

As for this clone: At one end the junction does not follow the germline gene, possibly because of a read error. V is TRBV7-2 and J is TRBJ2-7, with D perhaps matching TRBD2 (5 bases). In germline, CDR1 is SGHTA, CDR2 FQGNSA. This CDR3 has 14 residues. CDR3 sequence reads: CASNLERTGVEQYF. The CDR3 nucleotides read TGTGCCAGCAACTTAGAAAGGACCGGGGTCGAGCAGTACTTC.

The rearrangement uses TRBV7-3 and TRBJ1-5, with D possibly being TRBD1 (5 bases). CDR1 SGHTA and CDR2 FQGTGA come from the germline V gene. The CDR3 consists of 15 residues. The ends were cut back, 5 bases at V and 3 bases at J, with 14 bases in the middle. CDR3 nucleotides: TGTGCCAGCAGCCTTACGGGGGGTTCCAATCAGCCCCAGCATTTT. Encoded protein: CASSLTGGSNQPQHF.

The chain joins TRBV18 to TRBJ2-7; no reliable D call. Looked up from germline, CDR1 is KGHSH and CDR2 is LQKENI. The germline V and J ends were trimmed by 1 base and 7 bases, with 14 bases remaining between them. There are 14 residues in the CDR3. The chain's CDR3 is CASSPLSRPGEQYF. CDR3 DNA sequence: TGTGCCAGCTCACCACTATCCAGACCTGGGGAGCAGTACTTC.

The chain has TRBV28 and TRBJ1-5, with D unclear. CDR3 length: 12 residues. V was cut by 5 bases and J by 7 bases, with 9 bases left in between. Per the germline V gene, CDR1 is MDHEN and CDR2 is SYDVKM. This CDR3 reads CASSPLDQPQHF. DNA for the CDR3: TGTGCCAGCAGTCCCCTCGACCAGCCCCAGCATTTT.

CDR3 DNA sequence: TGTGCCATCCGGGACTCGACTACAGATACGCAGTATTTT. Its translation: CAIRDSTTDTQYF. This rearrangement joins TRBV7-7 to TRBJ2-3; D possibly corresponds to TRBD2 (6 bases). The V gene's germline CDR1 is SSHAT and CDR2 FNYEAQ (reference sequence). The CDR3 totals 13 residues. Trimming cost V 10 bases and J 3 bases, with 14 bases left between them.

V usage is TRBV7-9 and J usage is TRBJ2-6, with D perhaps assigned TRBD1 or TRBD2 (5 bases each). The germline V gene has CDR1 SEHNR and CDR2 FQNEAQ (reference sequence). The CDR3 has 18 residues. Trimming removed 5 bases from V and 4 bases from J, with 21 bases in between. DNA for the CDR3: TGTGCCAGCAGCCCCCTTGGGGGAATATTGCGGGGGGCCAACGTCCTGACTTTC. Translating gives CASSPLGGILRGANVLTF. The full variable domain, in which reference TRBV7-9 and TRBJ2-6 provide the parts outside the CDR3, is DTGVSQNPRHKITKRGQNVTFRCDPISEHNRLYWYRQTLGQGPEFLTYFQNEAQLEKSRLLSDRFSAERPKGSFSTLEIQRTEQGDSAMYLCASSPLGGILRGANVLTFGAGSRLTVL.

The chain has TRBV6-6 and TRBJ2-7, with D maybe TRBD2 (6 bases). V dropped 2 bases and J dropped 0 bases, with 14 bases sitting between them. The germline CDR1 and CDR2 sequences are MNHNY and SVGAGI (reference sequence). The length of the CDR3 is 16 residues. CDR3 nucleotide sequence: TGTGCCAGCAGTTACAACGCGGGACCTTCCTCCTACGAGCAGTACTTC. This encodes CASSYNAGPSSYEQYF.

The chain joins TRBV7-2 to TRBJ1-2; possibly TRBD1 for D (5 bases). Germline CDR1 is SGHTA and CDR2 is FQGNSA. Between the trimmed V and J ends, which lost 5 bases and 7 bases, there was a span of 14 bases. This CDR3 comprises 13 residues. As DNA, the CDR3 is TGTGCCAGCAGCCCGCAGGGTCCCCTTGGCTACACCTTC. This gives the protein CASSPQGPLGYTF.

As for this clone: A much larger clone sits a single nucleotide away, making a read error possible. The rearrangement uses TRBV7-2 and TRBJ1-5; 8 bases are a match to TRBD1. Trimming cost V 5 bases and J 4 bases; bases outside gene matches: 4. CDR1 is SGHTA, CDR2 FQGNSA, per germline. The CDR3 spans 14 residues. This CDR3 is CASSPWTGNQPQHF. CDR3 in DNA: TGTGCCAGCAGCCCCTGGACAGGGAATCAGCCCCAGCATTTT.